This entry lists 12 T cell receptor beta chains sequenced from one sample in a study of shared clonotypes between healthy human individuals. This table comes from immunoSEQ multiplex PCR, and its TCRdb copy is limited to in-frame clones, with some not included. The profile covers roughly 720,000 clones, with about 90% appearing a single time and 34% taken by the ten largest. What was sequenced was memory CD8+ T cells from PBMCs. As for subset: CD45RO+ cells pooled with CCR7-negative TemRA cells. The receptors stem from a young man in good health. Some clones in this sample may be carry-over from other donors' samples.

The rearrangement links TRBV5-5 to TRBJ2-1, with unresolved D. Germline values: CDR1 SGHKS, CDR2 YYEKEE (reference sequence). The ends were cut back, 1 base at V and 8 bases at J, with 7 bases in the middle. The CDR3 totals 12 residues. DNA of the CDR3: TGTGCCAGCAGCTTGAGGGATTATGAGCAGTTCTTC. This gives the protein CASSLRDYEQFF.

This chain uses TRBV6-1 with TRBJ2-7; no clear D. With 8 bases removed from V and 1 base from J, the gap between germline ends came to 12 bases. Germline assignment: CDR1 MNHNS and CDR2 SASEGT. This CDR3 spans 13 amino acids. The CDR3 nucleotides are TGTGCCAGCGAGGAGCGTGGGTCCTACGAGCAGTACTTC. Translating it yields CASEERGSYEQYF.

This chain uses TRBV4-1 with TRBJ2-1, with 7 bases matching TRBD1. This CDR3 has 15 residues. V dropped 5 bases and J dropped 3; count of bases not matched to a gene: 7. Germline CDR1 reads MGHRA; CDR2 reads YSYEKL. The CDR3 coding sequence is TGCGCCAGCAGCAACCGGGACAGAGTCTACAATGAGCAGTTCTTC. Translated: CASSNRDRVYNEQFF.

Notes on this clone: Other DNA sequences in this specimen translate into the identical CDR3. This sequence joins TRBV6-5 and TRBJ1-2, with TRBD1 as a possible D gene (6 bases). V was shortened by 5 bases and J by 2 bases, with 9 bases between the two germline ends. Germline V gene sequence: CDR1 MNHEY, CDR2 SVGAGI. CDR3 length: 13 amino acids. This CDR3 is CASSLTGNYGYTF. In nucleotides, the CDR3 is TGTGCCAGCAGTCTGACAGGAAACTATGGCTACACCTTC.

The chain carries TRBV27 and TRBJ2-7; no reliable D call. The germline V gene has CDR1 MNHEY and CDR2 SMNVEV (reference sequence). Trimming cost V 6 bases and J 0 bases, with 21 bases left between them. The CDR3 has 17 residues. CDR3 region: CASRLGSKPLGSYEQYF. In nucleotides, the CDR3 is TGTGCCAGCAGATTGGGATCGAAACCGCTGGGCTCCTACGAGCAGTACTTC.

The chain couples TRBV18 to TRBJ1-1; D perhaps matches TRBD1 (6 bases). Trimming removed 5 bases at V and 4 bases at J, with 20 bases between. Per germline, CDR1 KGHSH and CDR2 LQKENI. The CDR3 sequence is 16 residues long. The CDR3 spells CASSARDMPYPTEAFF. DNA for the CDR3: TGTGCCAGCTCAGCCCGGGACATGCCATACCCCACTGAAGCTTTCTTT.

This chain uses TRBV29-1 with TRBJ2-7; 11 positions match TRBD1. The J segment lost 4 bases and the V segment lost 1 base, leaving 3 bases of the junction unmatched. The CDR3 extends over 14 amino acids. Germline loops: CDR1 SQVTM, CDR2 ANQGSEA. The CDR3 protein is CSVEGGDRGYEQYF. The CDR3 nucleotides are TGCAGCGTTGAAGGCGGGGACAGGGGGTACGAGCAGTACTTC.

The chain employs TRBV27 and TRBJ2-7; TRBD2 aligns across 10 bases. After removal of 4 bases from V and 2 bases from J, the junction contained 23 bases not matched to a gene. This CDR3 has 21 residues. Germline-derived CDR1 and CDR2 are MNHEY and SMNVEV (reference sequence). For the CDR3, the DNA is TGTGCCAGCAGTTGCCCATCAGGGGGAGCCCGACTAGCGGGTTCTACCTACGAGCAGTACTTC. Amino acids: CASSCPSGGARLAGSTYEQYF.

The chain combines TRBV29-1 with TRBJ2-5, with 12 bases matching TRBD2. Gene TRBJ2-7 matches the end of the DNA better, so the J call may be wrong. CDR1 is SQVTM and CDR2 is ANQGSEA in the germline V gene. The CDR3 totals 13 residues. CDR3 sequence reads: CSVTSGSSYEQYF. DNA for the CDR3: TGCAGCGTGACTAGCGGGAGCTCCTACGAGCAGTACTTC.

The V and J genes are TRBV9 and TRBJ2-1, with a possible D match to TRBD1 (6 bases). The CDR3 runs to 14 residues. The germline V and J ends were trimmed by 3 bases and 0 bases, with 7 bases remaining between them. Germline-derived CDR1 and CDR2 are SGDLS and YYNGEE. In DNA, the CDR3 is TGTGCCAGCAGCGCGACAGGCTCCTACAATGAGCAGTTCTTC. It is translated as CASSATGSYNEQFF. Based on the CDR3 plus reference TRBV9 and TRBJ2-1, the full variable domain is DSGVTQTPKHLITATGQRVTLRCSPRSGDLSVYWYQQSLDQGLQFLIQYYNGEERAKGNILERFSAQQFPDLHSELNLSSLELGDSALYFCASSATGSYNEQFFGPGTRLTVL.

V is TRBV7-9 and J is TRBJ2-5; 7 positions match TRBD1. The CDR3 is 15 residues long. Germline loops: CDR1 SEHNR, CDR2 FQNEAQ (reference sequence). The V gene end was trimmed by 5 bases and the J gene end by 5 bases; junction bases not matched to a gene: 11. The CDR3 spells CASSGRDRLEETQYF. CDR3 DNA: TGTGCCAGCAGCGGCCGGGACAGATTGGAGGAGACCCAGTACTTC. The full variable domain, in which reference TRBV7-9 and TRBJ2-5 provide the parts outside the CDR3, is DTGVSQNPRHKITKRGQNVTFRCDPISEHNRLYWYRQTLGQGPEFLTYFQNEAQLEKSRLLSDRFSAERPKGSFSTLEIQRTEQGDSAMYLCASSGRDRLEETQYFGPGTRLLVL.

This clone was counted once. The V gene is TRBV21-1, the J gene TRBJ2-1; TRBD1, as called in the table, went unchecked against the DNA. TRBV21-1 has pseudogene status. The CDR3 extends over 15 amino acids. The CDR3 is CASPRGQGVGYEQFF. The CDR3 bases are TGTGCCAGTCCCCGGGGACAGGGGGTGGGGTATGAGCAGTTCTTC.